This paragraph covers one TCR beta chain sequence. The germline V gene encodes CDR1 SEHNR and CDR2 FQNEAQ (reference sequence). The ends were cut back, 5 bases at V and 5 bases at J, with 9 bases in the middle. The CDR3 has 12 residues. The data originate from a study of PD-1 blockade in classical Hodgkin lymphoma. Patients all relapsed after autologous stem cell transplantation, and there was variation in brentuximab vedotin exposure. Repertoires were generated with immunoSEQ multiplex PCR, while TCRdb's copy carries only in-frame clones and drops some. The table has 45,000 to 55,000 clones, around 78% seen once.

The clonotype originates from a human donor with classical Hodgkin lymphoma. V and J are TRBV7-9 and TRBJ2-5; no reliable D call. The sample in question was peripheral blood mononuclear cells (PBMCs), obtained before the second cycle of nivolumab. The CDR3 DNA reads TGTGCCAGCAGCCAGGTGGGGGAGACCCAGTACTTC. Translation gives CASSQVGETQYF. Supplemented by reference TRBV7-9 and TRBJ2-5, the full variable domain reads DTGVSQNPRHKITKRGQNVTFRCDPISEHNRLYWYRQTLGQGPEFLTYFQNEAQLEKSRLLSDRFSAERPKGSFSTLEIQRTEQGDSAMYLCASSQVGETQYFGPGTRLLVL.